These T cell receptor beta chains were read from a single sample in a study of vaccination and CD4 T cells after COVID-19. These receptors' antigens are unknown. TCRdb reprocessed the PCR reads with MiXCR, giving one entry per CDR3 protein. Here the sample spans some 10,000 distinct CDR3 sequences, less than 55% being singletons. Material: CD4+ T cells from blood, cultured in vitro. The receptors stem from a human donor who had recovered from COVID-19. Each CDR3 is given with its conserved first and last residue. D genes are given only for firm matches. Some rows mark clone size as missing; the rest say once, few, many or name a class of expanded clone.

CDR3aa: CASRGLTDTQYF
CDR3nt: TGTGCCTCGCGGGGCCTGACAGATACGCAGTATTTT
abundance: few
j_gene: TRBJ2-3
v_gene: TRBV2
d_gene: .

CDR3aa: CASGQRIPDRGDYGYTF
CDR3nt: TGTGCCAGCGGTCAAAGAATTCCCGACAGGGGCGACTATGGCTACACCTTC
abundance: .
j_gene: TRBJ1-2
v_gene: TRBV3-1
d_gene: TRBD1

CDR3aa: CASSPSPDRGSYGYTF
CDR3nt: TGTGCCAGTAGTCCCTCTCCCGACAGGGGGAGCTATGGCTACACCTTC
abundance: .
j_gene: TRBJ1-2
v_gene: TRBV19
d_gene: TRBD1

CDR3aa: CATSRESGQLGRETQYF
CDR3nt: TGTGCCACCAGCAGAGAGTCGGGACAGCTCGGGAGGGAGACCCAGTACTTC
abundance: few
j_gene: TRBJ2-5
v_gene: TRBV15
d_gene: .

CDR3aa: CASSSRTGGNEQYF
CDR3nt: TGTGCCAGCAGCTCTCGGACAGGGGGCAACGAGCAGTACTTC
abundance: .
j_gene: TRBJ2-7
v_gene: TRBV11-2
d_gene: TRBD1

CDR3aa: CASSLGAWGLSTDTQYF
CDR3nt: TGTGCCAGCAGCTTAGGGGCATGGGGGCTTAGCACAGATACGCAGTATTTT
abundance: .
j_gene: TRBJ2-3
v_gene: TRBV11-2
d_gene: .

CDR3aa: CASSILWQGSDGYTF
CDR3nt: TGTGCCAGTAGTATTTTGTGGCAGGGAAGTGATGGCTACACCTTC
abundance: few
j_gene: TRBJ1-2
v_gene: TRBV19
d_gene: .

CDR3aa: CAISEDTYNSPLHF
CDR3nt: TGTGCCATCAGTGAGGACACCTATAATTCACCCCTCCACTTT
abundance: .
j_gene: TRBJ1-6
v_gene: TRBV6-1
d_gene: .

CDR3aa: CASSLVGRPYSGNTIYF
CDR3nt: TGTGCCAGCAGCTTAGTGGGCAGGCCATACTCTGGAAACACCATATATTTT
abundance: few
j_gene: TRBJ1-3
v_gene: TRBV7-2
d_gene: .

CDR3aa: CASSPVGGRHYGYTF
CDR3nt: TGTGCCAGCAGCCCCGTGGGGGGCAGGCACTATGGCTACACCTTC
abundance: .
j_gene: TRBJ1-2
v_gene: TRBV7-2
d_gene: .

CDR3aa: CASGISQAFF
CDR3nt: TGTGCTAGTGGCATTTCCCAAGCTTTCTTT
abundance: .
j_gene: TRBJ1-1
v_gene: TRBV12-5
d_gene: .

CDR3aa: CASSLGWGNEQFF
CDR3nt: TGCGCCAGCAGCTTGGGGTGGGGCAATGAGCAGTTCTTC
abundance: .
j_gene: TRBJ2-1
v_gene: TRBV5-1
d_gene: .

CDR3aa: CASSEFINTYNEQFF
CDR3nt: TGTGCCAGCAGTGAATTTATAAACACTTACAATGAGCAGTTCTTC
abundance: .
j_gene: TRBJ2-1
v_gene: TRBV25-1
d_gene: .

CDR3aa: CASSQQLTGGGGNSPLHF
CDR3nt: TGTGCCAGCAGCCAACAGTTGACAGGGGGGGGCGGTAATTCACCCCTCCACTTT
abundance: .
j_gene: TRBJ1-6
v_gene: TRBV16
d_gene: TRBD1

CDR3aa: CASSLTQYF
CDR3nt: TGTGCCAGCAGCCTGACCCAGTACTTC
abundance: few
j_gene: TRBJ2-5
v_gene: TRBV12-3/TRBV12-4
d_gene: .

CDR3aa: CASRRDLQGLLDLEPQHF
CDR3nt: TGTGCCAGCAGACGGGACTTACAGGGGCTCCTTGACTTGGAGCCCCAGCATTTT
abundance: .
j_gene: TRBJ1-5
v_gene: TRBV2
d_gene: TRBD1

CDR3aa: CAWRRENTEAFF
CDR3nt: TGTGCCTGGAGACGTGAGAACACTGAAGCTTTCTTT
abundance: .
j_gene: TRBJ1-1
v_gene: TRBV30
d_gene: .

CDR3aa: CASSLGYRGLLSGANVLTF
CDR3nt: TGTGCCAGCAGTTTAGGTTACAGGGGCCTACTCTCTGGGGCCAACGTCCTGACTTTC
abundance: .
j_gene: TRBJ2-6
v_gene: TRBV12-3/TRBV12-4
d_gene: TRBD1

CDR3aa: CASSLDGGGITDTQYF
CDR3nt: TGCGCCAGCAGCTTGGATGGCGGGGGGATCACAGATACGCAGTATTTT
abundance: few
j_gene: TRBJ2-3
v_gene: TRBV5-1
d_gene: TRBD2

CDR3aa: CASSTPGGPLGYTF
CDR3nt: TGTGCCAGCAGCACCCCGGGAGGGCCGCTGGGCTACACCTTC
abundance: .
j_gene: TRBJ1-2
v_gene: TRBV9
d_gene: .

CDR3aa: CASRGGLAGYGELFF
CDR3nt: TGCGCCAGCAGAGGGGGACTAGCGGGTTACGGGGAGCTGTTTTTT
abundance: .
j_gene: TRBJ2-2
v_gene: TRBV5-1
d_gene: TRBD2

CDR3aa: CASRGRGGGIDTEAFF
CDR3nt: TGTGCCAGCAGGGGTAGGGGAGGGGGCATCGACACTGAAGCTTTCTTT
abundance: few
j_gene: TRBJ1-1
v_gene: TRBV6-1
d_gene: TRBD1

CDR3aa: CASSLREGSTDTQYF
CDR3nt: TGTGCCAGCAGCTTACGGGAGGGGAGCACAGATACGCAGTATTTT
abundance: .
j_gene: TRBJ2-3
v_gene: TRBV7-2
d_gene: TRBD2

CDR3aa: CSADRGGGTEAFF
CDR3nt: TGCAGTGCCGACCGGGGTGGGGGCACTGAAGCTTTCTTT
abundance: .
j_gene: TRBJ1-1
v_gene: TRBV20-1
d_gene: .

CDR3aa: CASREVGYTF
CDR3nt: TGTGCCAGCAGGGAAGTTGGATACACCTTC
abundance: .
j_gene: TRBJ1-2
v_gene: TRBV2
d_gene: .

CDR3aa: CASSPPTDTQYF
CDR3nt: TGTGCCAGCAGTCCCCCCACAGATACGCAGTATTTT
abundance: .
j_gene: TRBJ2-3
v_gene: TRBV11-3
d_gene: .

CDR3aa: CASSATGDRNTEAFF
CDR3nt: TGTGCCAGCAGCGCGACAGGGGATAGGAACACTGAAGCTTTCTTT
abundance: .
j_gene: TRBJ1-1
v_gene: TRBV9
d_gene: TRBD1

CDR3aa: CASRARQGHEQYF
CDR3nt: TGTGCCAGCAGGGCCAGACAGGGCCACGAGCAGTACTTC
abundance: .
j_gene: TRBJ2-7
v_gene: TRBV2
d_gene: TRBD1

CDR3aa: CASSFGGGEETQYF
CDR3nt: TGTGCCAGCAGCTTTGGAGGGGGAGAAGAGACCCAGTACTTC
abundance: .
j_gene: TRBJ2-5
v_gene: TRBV5-4
d_gene: .

CDR3aa: CASSERPPSRIGGELFF
CDR3nt: TGCGCCAGCAGTGAGAGACCGCCTTCTCGTATAGGCGGGGAGCTGTTTTTT
abundance: .
j_gene: TRBJ2-2
v_gene: TRBV10-2
d_gene: .

CDR3aa: CASSEGSSYNSPLHF
CDR3nt: TGTGCCAGCAGTGAAGGAAGCTCCTATAATTCACCCCTCCACTTT
abundance: few
j_gene: TRBJ1-6
v_gene: TRBV6-1
d_gene: .

CDR3aa: CASRLPPAGNTGELFF
CDR3nt: TGTGCCAGCAGGCTGCCCCCAGCGGGGAACACCGGGGAGCTGTTTTTT
abundance: once
j_gene: TRBJ2-2
v_gene: TRBV7-8
d_gene: .

CDR3aa: CASSLVRGAQGTQYF
CDR3nt: TGTGCCAGCAGCTTAGTCCGGGGGGCCCAAGGTACCCAGTACTTC
abundance: .
j_gene: TRBJ2-5
v_gene: TRBV7-2
d_gene: .

CDR3aa: CASSREGGGYTF
CDR3nt: TGTGCCAGCAGCAGAGAGGGCGGAGGCTACACCTTC
abundance: .
j_gene: TRBJ1-2
v_gene: TRBV6-1
d_gene: .

CDR3aa: CASRAFRGQGLGETQYF
CDR3nt: TGTGCCAGCAGGGCCTTTAGGGGACAGGGACTAGGAGAGACCCAGTACTTC
abundance: few
j_gene: TRBJ2-5
v_gene: TRBV27
d_gene: .

CDR3aa: CASNQVNYGYTF
CDR3nt: TGTGCCAGCAACCAGGTGAACTATGGCTACACCTTC
abundance: once
j_gene: TRBJ1-2
v_gene: TRBV7-9
d_gene: .

CDR3aa: CASSVAGEGTDTQYF
CDR3nt: TGTGCCAGCAGTGTGGCGGGGGAGGGCACAGATACGCAGTATTTT
abundance: medium-sized
j_gene: TRBJ2-3
v_gene: TRBV6-4
d_gene: TRBD2

CDR3aa: CASSGGQVNQPQHF
CDR3nt: TGTGCCAGCAGCGGGGGACAAGTAAATCAGCCCCAGCATTTT
abundance: once
j_gene: TRBJ1-5
v_gene: TRBV9
d_gene: .

CDR3aa: CASSLGSGGTREQFF
CDR3nt: TGTGCCAGCAGCTTAGGTAGCGGGGGGACTCGGGAGCAGTTCTTC
abundance: few
j_gene: TRBJ2-1
v_gene: TRBV7-9
d_gene: TRBD2

CDR3aa: CASSPLTGVTGANVLTF
CDR3nt: TGTGCCAGCAGTCCCCTGACAGGGGTGACTGGGGCCAACGTCCTGACTTTC
abundance: medium-sized
j_gene: TRBJ2-6
v_gene: TRBV2
d_gene: TRBD1